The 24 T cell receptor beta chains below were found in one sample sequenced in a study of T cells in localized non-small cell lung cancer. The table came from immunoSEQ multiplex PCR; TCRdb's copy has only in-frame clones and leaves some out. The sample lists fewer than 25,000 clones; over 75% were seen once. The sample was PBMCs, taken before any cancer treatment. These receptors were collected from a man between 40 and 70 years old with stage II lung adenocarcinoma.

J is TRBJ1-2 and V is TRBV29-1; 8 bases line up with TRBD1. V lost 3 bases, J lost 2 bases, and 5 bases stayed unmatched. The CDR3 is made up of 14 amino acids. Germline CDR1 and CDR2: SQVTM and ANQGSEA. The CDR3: CSVDPGGLNYGYTF. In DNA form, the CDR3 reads TGCAGCGTTGATCCAGGGGGCTTGAACTATGGCTACACCTTC.

CDR3 residues: CASSLFGQENTEAFF. CDR3 nucleotide sequence: TGCGCCAGCAGCTTGTTCGGACAGGAGAACACTGAAGCTTTCTTT. The chain employs TRBV5-1 and TRBJ1-1, with 7 bases fitting TRBD1. The CDR3 loop spans 15 amino acids. The ends lost 1 base at V and 1 base at J; junction bases unmatched: 4. Germline loops: CDR1 SGHRS, CDR2 YFSETQ.

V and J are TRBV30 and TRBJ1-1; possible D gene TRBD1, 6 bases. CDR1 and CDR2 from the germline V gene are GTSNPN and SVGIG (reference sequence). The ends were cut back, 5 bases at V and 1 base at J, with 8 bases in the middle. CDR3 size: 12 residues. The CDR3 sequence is CAWETGNTEAFF. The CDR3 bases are TGTGCCTGGGAGACAGGGAACACTGAAGCTTTCTTT. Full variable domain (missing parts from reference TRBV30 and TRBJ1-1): SQTIHQWPATLVQPVGSPLSLECTVEGTSNPNLYWYRQAAGRGLQLLFYSVGIGQISSEVPQNLSASRPQDRQFILSSKKLLLSDSGFYLCAWETGNTEAFFGQGTRLTVV.

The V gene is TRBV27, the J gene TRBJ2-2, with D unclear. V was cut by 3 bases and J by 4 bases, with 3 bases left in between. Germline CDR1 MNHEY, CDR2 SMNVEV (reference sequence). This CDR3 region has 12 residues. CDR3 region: CASSFATGELFF. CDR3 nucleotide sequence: TGTGCCAGCAGTTTTGCCACCGGGGAGCTGTTTTTT.

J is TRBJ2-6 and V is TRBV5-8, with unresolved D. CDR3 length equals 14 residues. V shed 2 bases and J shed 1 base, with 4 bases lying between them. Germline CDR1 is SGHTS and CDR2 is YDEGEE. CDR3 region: CASSFRSGANVLTF. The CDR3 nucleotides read TGTGCCAGCAGCTTTAGGTCTGGGGCCAACGTCCTGACTTTC.

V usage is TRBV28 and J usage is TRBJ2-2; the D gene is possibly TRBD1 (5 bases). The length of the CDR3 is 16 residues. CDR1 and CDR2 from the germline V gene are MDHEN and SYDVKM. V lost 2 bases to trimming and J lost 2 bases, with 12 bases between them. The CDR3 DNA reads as TGTGCCAGCAGTTTAGGTGGGGCACCAAACACCGGGGAGCTGTTTTTT. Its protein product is CASSLGGAPNTGELFF.

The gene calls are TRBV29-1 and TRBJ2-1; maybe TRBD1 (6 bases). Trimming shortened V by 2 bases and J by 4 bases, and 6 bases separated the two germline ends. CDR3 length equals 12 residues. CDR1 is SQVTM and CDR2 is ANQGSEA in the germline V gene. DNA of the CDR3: TGCAGCGTTGAAAGGGGGTACAATGAGCAGTTCTTC. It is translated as CSVERGYNEQFF.

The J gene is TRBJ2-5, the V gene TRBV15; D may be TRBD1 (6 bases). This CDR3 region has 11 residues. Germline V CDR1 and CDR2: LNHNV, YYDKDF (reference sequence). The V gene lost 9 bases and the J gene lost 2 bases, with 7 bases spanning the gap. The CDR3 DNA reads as TGTGCCACTCAGGGGCAAGAGACCCAGTACTTC. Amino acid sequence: CATQGQETQYF.

The CDR3 here is CASSQGGVRRELFF. For the CDR3, the DNA is TGTGCCAGCAGTCAGGGGGGGGTACGGAGGGAGCTGTTTTTT. The chain employs TRBV6-5 and TRBJ2-2; tentatively, D is TRBD1 or TRBD2 (7 bases each). The V end lost 5 bases, the J end lost 9 bases, and 16 bases lay between the germline ends. The CDR3 is made up of 14 amino acids. Germline assignment: CDR1 MNHEY and CDR2 SVGAGI.

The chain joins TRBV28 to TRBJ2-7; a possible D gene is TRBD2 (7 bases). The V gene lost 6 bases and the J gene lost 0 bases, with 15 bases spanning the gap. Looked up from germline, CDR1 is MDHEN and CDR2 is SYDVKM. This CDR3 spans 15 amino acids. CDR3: CASSAGGPVSYEQYF. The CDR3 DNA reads TGTGCCAGCAGCGCCGGGGGGCCGGTCTCCTACGAGCAGTACTTC. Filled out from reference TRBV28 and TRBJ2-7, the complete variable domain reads DVKVTQSSRYLVKRTGEKVFLECVQDMDHENMFWYRQDPGLGLRLIYFSYDVKMKEKGDIPEGYSVSREKKERFSLILESASTNQTSMYLCASSAGGPVSYEQYFGPGTRLTVT.

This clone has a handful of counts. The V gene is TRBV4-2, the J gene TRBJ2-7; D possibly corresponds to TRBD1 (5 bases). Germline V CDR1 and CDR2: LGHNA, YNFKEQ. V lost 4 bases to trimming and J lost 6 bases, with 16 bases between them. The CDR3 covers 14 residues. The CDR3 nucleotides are TGTGCCAGCAGCCCTGTTGTAGGGGCAGGCGAGCAGTACTTC. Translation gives CASSPVVGAGEQYF.

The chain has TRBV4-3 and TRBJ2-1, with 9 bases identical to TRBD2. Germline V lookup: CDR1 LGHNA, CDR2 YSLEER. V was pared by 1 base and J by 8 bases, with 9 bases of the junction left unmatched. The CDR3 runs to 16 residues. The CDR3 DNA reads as TGCGCCAGCAGCCAAGGCTTGCGGGGGGGGTCTGATGAGCAGTTCTTC. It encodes CASSQGLRGGSDEQFF.

CDR3 region: CASSRATGGAGNTIYF. The CDR3 DNA reads TGTGCCAGCAGCCGAGCTACAGGGGGCGCTGGAAACACCATATATTTT. The rearrangement uses TRBV9 and TRBJ1-3; 9 bases match TRBD1. CDR3 size: 16 residues. With V trimmed by 4 bases and J by 2 bases, 7 bases remained unmatched. Germline CDR1 SGDLS, CDR2 YYNGEE.

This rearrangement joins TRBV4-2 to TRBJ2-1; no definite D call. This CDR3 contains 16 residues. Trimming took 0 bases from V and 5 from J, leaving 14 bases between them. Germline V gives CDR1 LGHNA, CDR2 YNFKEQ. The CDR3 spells CASSQDRSRPNNEQFF. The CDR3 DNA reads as TGTGCCAGCAGCCAAGATCGGAGTCGCCCAAACAATGAGCAGTTCTTC.

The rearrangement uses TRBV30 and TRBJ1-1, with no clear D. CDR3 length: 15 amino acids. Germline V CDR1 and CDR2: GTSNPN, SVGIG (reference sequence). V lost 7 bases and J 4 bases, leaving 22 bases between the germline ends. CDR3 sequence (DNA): TGTGCCTCTGGGTCGGCCCCAGGCAGAAGCACTGAAGCTTTCTTT. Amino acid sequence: CASGSAPGRSTEAFF.

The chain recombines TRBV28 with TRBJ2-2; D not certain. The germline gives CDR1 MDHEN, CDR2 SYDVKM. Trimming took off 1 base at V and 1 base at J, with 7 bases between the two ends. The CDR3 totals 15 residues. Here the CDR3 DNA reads TGTGCCAGCAGTTTATATTACGGGAACACCGGGGAGCTGTTTTTT. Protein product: CASSLYYGNTGELFF.

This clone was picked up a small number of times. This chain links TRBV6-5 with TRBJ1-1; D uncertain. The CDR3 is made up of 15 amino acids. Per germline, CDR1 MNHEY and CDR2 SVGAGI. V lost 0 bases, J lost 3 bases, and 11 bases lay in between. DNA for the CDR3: TGTGCCAGCAGTTACTCGACTTCCGGGGACACTGAAGCTTTCTTT. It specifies CASSYSTSGDTEAFF.

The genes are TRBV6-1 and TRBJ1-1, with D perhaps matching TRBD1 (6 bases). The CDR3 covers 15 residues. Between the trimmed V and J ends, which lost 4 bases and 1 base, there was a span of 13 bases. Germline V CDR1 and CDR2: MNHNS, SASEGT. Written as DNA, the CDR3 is TGTGCCAGCAGTGGCCGAGGGGGGGAGAACACTGAAGCTTTCTTT. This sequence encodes CASSGRGGENTEAFF.

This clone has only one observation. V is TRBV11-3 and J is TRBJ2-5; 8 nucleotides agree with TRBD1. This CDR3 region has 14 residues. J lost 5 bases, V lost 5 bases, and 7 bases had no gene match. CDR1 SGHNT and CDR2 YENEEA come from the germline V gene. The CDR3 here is CASSPGQGWETQYF. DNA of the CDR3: TGTGCCAGCAGCCCCGGACAGGGTTGGGAGACCCAGTACTTC.

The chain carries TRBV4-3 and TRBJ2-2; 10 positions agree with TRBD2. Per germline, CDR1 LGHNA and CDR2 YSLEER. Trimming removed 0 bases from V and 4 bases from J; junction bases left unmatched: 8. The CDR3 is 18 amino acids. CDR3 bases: TGCGCCAGCAGCCAAGATCACCCAGCGGGGGGGGTCACCGGGGAGCTGTTTTTT. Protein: CASSQDHPAGGVTGELFF.

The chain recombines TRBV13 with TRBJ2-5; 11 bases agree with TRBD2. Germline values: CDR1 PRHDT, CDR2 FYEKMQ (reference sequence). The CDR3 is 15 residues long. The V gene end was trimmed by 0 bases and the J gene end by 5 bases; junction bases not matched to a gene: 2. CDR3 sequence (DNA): TGTGCCAGCAGCTTAGGACTAGCGGGGGATGAGACCCAGTACTTC. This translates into CASSLGLAGDETQYF.

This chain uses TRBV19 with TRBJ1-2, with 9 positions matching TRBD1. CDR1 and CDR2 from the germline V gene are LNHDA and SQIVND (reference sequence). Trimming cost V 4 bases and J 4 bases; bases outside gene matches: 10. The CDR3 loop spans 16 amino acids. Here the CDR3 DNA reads TGTGCCAGTAGTACTCCCGGGGACAGGGCCCGCTATGGCTACACCTTC. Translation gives CASSTPGDRARYGYTF.

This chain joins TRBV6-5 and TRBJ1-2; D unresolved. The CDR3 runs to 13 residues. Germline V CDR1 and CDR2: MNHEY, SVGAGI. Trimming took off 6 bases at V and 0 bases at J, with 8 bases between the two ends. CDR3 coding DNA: TGTGCCAGCAGCCCGGACGCTAACTATGGCTACACCTTC. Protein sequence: CASSPDANYGYTF.

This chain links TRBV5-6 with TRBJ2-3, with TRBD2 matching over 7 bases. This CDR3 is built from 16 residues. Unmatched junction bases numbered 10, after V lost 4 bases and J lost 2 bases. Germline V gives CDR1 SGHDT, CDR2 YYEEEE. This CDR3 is CASSATSVILTDTQYF. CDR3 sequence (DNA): TGTGCCAGCAGCGCAACTAGCGTTATCCTCACAGATACGCAGTATTTT.